Shown below are 21 T cell receptor beta chains from a single sample sequenced in a study of patients and donors after allogeneic stem cell transplantation. TCRdb passed the RT-PCR reads through MiXCR, listing each CDR3 protein once. The sample holds about 40,000 distinct CDR3 sequences; 25% to 35% are singletons and the top ten take about three quarters. Sequenced: blood, either unsorted or a sorted T cell fraction (not recorded which). Receptor source: a human donor who was either an allogeneic HSCT recipient or a stem cell or donor lymphocyte infusion donor (not recorded which). It is not recorded whose cells these are; they may come from a transplant donor.

This clonotype was picked up a small number of times. The CDR3 coding sequence is TGTGCCAGCAGCTTAGTAGGGAACACTGAAGCTTTCTTT. Residues: CASSLVGNTEAFF. The rearrangement joins TRBV7-9 to TRBJ1-1; no clear D. The CDR3 covers 13 residues. The V end lost 1 base, the J end lost 1 base, and 4 bases lay between the germline ends. The V gene's germline CDR1 is SEHNR and CDR2 FQNEAQ (reference sequence).

J is TRBJ2-6 and V is TRBV28, with 7 bases matching TRBD1. The germline CDR1 and CDR2 sequences are MDHEN and SYDVKM. This CDR3 spans 16 amino acids. Trimming cost V 6 bases and J 1 base; bases outside gene matches: 6. CDR3 loop: CASSPTGRSGANVLTF. CDR3 nucleotide sequence: TGTGCCAGCAGCCCGACAGGGCGGTCTGGGGCCAACGTCCTGACTTTC.

The CDR3 sequence: CASSLGHPYEQYF. The CDR3 DNA reads TGTGCCAGCAGTTTAGGCCACCCATACGAGCAGTACTTC. The genes are TRBV12-3 or TRBV12-4 and TRBJ2-7; D uncertain. Trimming removed 1 base from V and 4 bases from J, with 8 bases in between. The CDR3 totals 13 residues.

This clonotype was observed many times. The chain carries TRBV2 and TRBJ1-4; D unresolved. The V gene lost 4 bases and the J gene lost 7 bases, with 7 bases spanning the gap. The length of the CDR3 is 12 residues. The germline CDR1 and CDR2 sequences are SNHLY and FYNNEI. The CDR3 loop is CASSGDSEKLFF. In DNA, the CDR3 is TGTGCCAGCAGTGGGGATAGTGAAAAACTGTTTTTT.

The V call is TRBV3-1, the J call TRBJ2-3; TRBD2 is a possible D gene (6 bases). Germline lookup yields CDR1 LGHDT and CDR2 YNNKEL (reference sequence). The CDR3 spans 14 residues. Trimming removed 1 base at V and 6 bases at J, with 11 bases between. The CDR3: CASSQVDYWDTQYF. The CDR3 region has the DNA TGTGCCAGCAGCCAAGTGGACTATTGGGATACGCAGTATTTT.

This clonotype was seen more than once but under ten times. The rearrangement joins TRBV5-1 to TRBJ1-2, with D perhaps matching TRBD1 (6 bases). Looked up from germline, CDR1 is SGHRS and CDR2 is YFSETQ. This CDR3 contains 14 residues. The V gene lost 1 base and the J gene lost 6 bases, with 13 bases spanning the gap. CDR3 loop: CASSLLGGENGYTF. CDR3 in DNA: TGCGCCAGCAGCTTGCTCGGGGGCGAAAATGGCTACACCTTC.

This clonotype has ten or more counts. The rearrangement uses TRBV20-1 and TRBJ1-4, with D possibly matching TRBD1 (6 bases). Trimming pared 8 bases from V and 8 bases from J, leaving 12 bases between. This CDR3 is 11 amino acids long. Germline-derived CDR1 and CDR2 are DFQATT and SNEGSKA (reference sequence). This CDR3 reads CSPRGREKLFF. The DNA of the CDR3 is TGCAGTCCCAGGGGTCGGGAAAAACTGTTTTTT.

The rearrangement joins TRBV6-5 to TRBJ2-7; D not resolved. V was trimmed by 0 bases and J by 0 bases, leaving 9 bases between them. From germline, CDR1 is MNHEY and CDR2 SVGAGI. The CDR3 consists of 15 residues. CDR3 residues: CASSYSRTVSYEQYF. In nucleotides, the CDR3 is TGTGCCAGCAGTTACTCTAGAACGGTCTCCTACGAGCAGTACTTC.

This clonotype was counted between two and nine times. This chain uses TRBV28 with TRBJ1-2; D gene uncertain. Looked up from germline, CDR1 is MDHEN and CDR2 is SYDVKM. This CDR3 spans 12 amino acids. Trimming stripped 0 bases from V and 2 bases from J, with 1 base between. The CDR3 reads CASSLWNYGYTF. The CDR3 DNA follows: TGTGCCAGCAGTTTATGGAACTATGGCTACACCTTC.

This sequence joins TRBV20-1 and TRBJ2-3, with TRBD2 matching 9 bases. This CDR3 spans 15 amino acids. Germline CDR1 DFQATT, CDR2 SNEGSKA (reference sequence). With V trimmed by 4 bases and J by 3 bases, 8 bases remained unmatched. DNA for the CDR3: TGCAGTGCTAAGGCGGGAGGGCCTTTGACAGATACGCAGTATTTT. The encoded protein is CSAKAGGPLTDTQYF.

CDR3 sequence reads: CASSYMDGTRYGYTF. The CDR3 DNA is TGTGCCAGCAGTTACATGGACGGGACCCGCTATGGCTACACCTTC. J is TRBJ1-2 and V is TRBV6-5, with D possibly TRBD1 on 5 matching bases. The V end was cut by 2 bases, the J end by 4 bases, with 14 bases between. Germline assignment: CDR1 MNHEY and CDR2 SVGAGI. This CDR3 spans 15 amino acids.

This rearrangement joins TRBV20-1 to TRBJ2-1; 13 bases match TRBD2. The ends lost 0 bases at V and 6 bases at J; junction bases unmatched: 8. The CDR3 totals 17 residues. Germline CDR1 reads DFQATT; CDR2 reads SNEGSKA (reference sequence). CDR3 DNA: TGCAGTGCTAGAGATTGGTTGGGACTAGCGGGAACCAATGAGCAGTTCTTC. Translating it yields CSARDWLGLAGTNEQFF.

The chain links TRBV5-1 to TRBJ2-1; no definite D call. Germline V gene lookup returns CDR1 SGHRS and CDR2 YFSETQ. Deletions cut 4 bases from V and 5 bases from J, with 10 bases between. The CDR3 length is 13 residues. The CDR3 loop is CASSLSVDNEQFF. CDR3 DNA sequence: TGCGCCAGCAGCCTTTCTGTTGACAATGAGCAGTTCTTC.

This clonotype appeared a single time. The chain couples TRBV24-1 to TRBJ2-4; D remains unclear. V was pared by 1 base and J by 6 bases, with 6 bases between. Germline CDR1 and CDR2: KGHDR and SFDVKD. The CDR3 totals 13 residues. The CDR3 DNA is TGTGCCACCAGTGATTTAGGCCGAAACATTCAGTACTTC. The encoded protein is CATSDLGRNIQYF.

This clonotype was counted a few times. This rearrangement joins TRBV7-2 to TRBJ1-2; D may be TRBD1 (6 bases). The V gene lost 5 bases and the J gene lost 2 bases, with 9 bases spanning the gap. Germline V gene data show CDR1 as SGHTA and CDR2 as FQGNSA. The CDR3 runs to 13 residues. CDR3 DNA: TGTGCCAGCAGCCCCGGACAGAACTATGGCTACACCTTC. Protein product: CASSPGQNYGYTF.

This clonotype was detected a few times. The chain carries TRBV29-1 and TRBJ1-1; no definite D call. Looked up from germline, CDR1 is SQVTM and CDR2 is ANQGSEA. V was pared by 3 bases and J by 0 bases, with 17 bases between. CDR3 length: 16 amino acids. Here the CDR3 DNA reads TGCAGCGTTGAGGGCCTCCTTTCCAGTCTGAACACTGAAGCTTTCTTT. Translation gives CSVEGLLSSLNTEAFF.

This rearrangement joins TRBV5-1 to TRBJ2-5; 7 bases are shared with TRBD1. Germline V CDR1 and CDR2: SGHRS, YFSETQ. With 2 bases clipped from V and 4 bases from J, the junction kept 5 bases outside the gene matches. This CDR3 has 14 amino acids. CDR3: CASSFDRDRETQYF. CDR3 bases: TGCGCCAGCAGCTTCGACAGGGACCGAGAGACCCAGTACTTC.

A few counts support this clonotype. The chain carries TRBV20-1 and TRBJ1-4; no clear D. Trimming shortened V by 0 bases and J by 5 bases, and 13 bases separated the two germline ends. The CDR3 runs 15 residues. Germline CDR1 reads DFQATT; CDR2 reads SNEGSKA (reference sequence). The CDR3 DNA sequence: TGCAGTGCTAGAGATCTGAAGGGTTCCAATGAAAAACTGTTTTTT. Translated: CSARDLKGSNEKLFF.

In its sample, this clonotype was seen a few times. The chain employs TRBV15 and TRBJ2-2; D remains unclear. With 9 bases removed from V and 6 bases from J, the gap between germline ends came to 11 bases. The CDR3 runs to 12 residues. Germline V gene sequence: CDR1 LNHNV, CDR2 YYDKDF (reference sequence). CDR3 protein: CATLGPPGELFF. As DNA, the CDR3 is TGTGCCACGCTTGGTCCTCCCGGGGAGCTGTTTTTT.

The chain links TRBV6-6 to TRBJ2-5, with TRBD2 identical over 8 bases. With 7 bases clipped from V and 6 bases from J, the junction kept 10 bases outside the gene matches. Germline assignment: CDR1 MNHNY and CDR2 SVGAGI (reference sequence). This CDR3 region has 14 residues. CDR3 nucleotide sequence: TGTGCCAGCACGGAGACGGGAGGGGTGCAGACCCAGTACTTC. Protein: CASTETGGVQTQYF.

This clonotype has a handful of counts. This sequence joins TRBV5-1 and TRBJ2-3; tentatively, D is TRBD2 (5 bases). CDR3 length: 17 amino acids. Per the germline V gene, CDR1 is SGHRS and CDR2 is YFSETQ. V was clipped by 0 bases and J by 3 bases, with 17 bases between them. CDR3 region: CASSLEGGWMRTDTQYF. In DNA, the CDR3 is TGCGCCAGCAGCTTGGAAGGAGGATGGATGAGGACAGATACGCAGTATTTT.